Below are 21 T cell receptor beta chains sequenced from a single sample in a study of T cell repertoires in cytomegalovirus infection. TCRdb used MiXCR to reprocess the reads, holding one entry per CDR3 protein. The table lists more than 250,000 distinct CDR3 sequences, roughly an eighth of them singletons. The material sequenced was PBMCs. The origin of the receptors is a human donor in good health (CMV status not recorded). Some clones in this sample may be carry-over from other donors' samples.

Remarks on this clonotype: A much larger clone lies one base from this, so it may be a read error. This chain's CDR3 is CASSSGDRSEAYF. Written as DNA, the CDR3 is TGTGCCAGCAGCTCAGGCGACAGATCTGAAGCTTACTTT. The V call is TRBV7-1, the J call TRBJ1-1; TRBD1 might be the D (5 bases). TRBV7-1 is placed among ORFs of uncertain function. The CDR3 is 13 amino acids.

The rearrangement links TRBV7-2 to TRBJ2-2; D might be TRBD1 or TRBD2, each matching 5 bases. Trimming pared 5 bases from V and 1 base from J, leaving 17 bases between. The CDR3 loop spans 17 amino acids. Per the germline V gene, CDR1 is SGHTA and CDR2 is FQGNSA. CDR3 loop: CASSHAIGTRNTGELFF. CDR3 nucleotides: TGTGCCAGCAGCCACGCGATCGGGACGCGGAACACCGGGGAGCTGTTTTTT.

A single count supports this clonotype. It may be a read error: a sequence one base away is much more abundant. The V gene is TRBV3-1, the J gene TRBJ2-7; no definite D call. Germline CDR1 LGHDT, CDR2 YNNKEL (reference sequence). Trimming left V 1 base short and J 5 bases short, with 6 bases between. The CDR3 sequence is 12 residues long. CDR3 sequence: CASSQGVHEQYF. CDR3 coding DNA: TGTGCCAGCAGCCAAGGAGTTCACGAGCAGTACTTC.

This clonotype was seen at least ten times. The V and J genes are TRBV7-3 and TRBJ1-5; D gene ambiguous. From germline, CDR1 is SGHTA and CDR2 FQGTGA. Deletions cut 4 bases from V and 1 base from J, with 14 bases between. The CDR3 contains 16 residues. The CDR3 sequence: CASSSRIGPSNQPQHF. CDR3 sequence (DNA): TGTGCCAGCAGCTCCCGTATTGGGCCGAGCAATCAGCCCCAGCATTTT.

Many counts were recorded for this clonotype. One junction end does not reproduce the germline sequence, and a read error may be involved. The chain uses TRBV7-9 and TRBJ1-2, with D maybe TRBD1 (5 bases). The CDR3 is made up of 12 amino acids. CDR1 and CDR2 (germline): SEHNR, FQNEAQ (reference sequence). CDR3 residues: CAGSREGDGYTF. CDR3 DNA: TGTGCCGGCAGCCGGGAAGGGGATGGCTACACCTTC. Supplemented by reference TRBV7-9 and TRBJ1-2, the full variable domain reads DTGVSQNPRHKITKRGQNVTFRCDPISEHNRLYWYRQTLGQGPEFLTYFQNEAQLEKSRLLSDRFSAERPKGSFSTLEIQRTEQGDSAMYLCAGSREGDGYTFGSGTRLTVV.

This clonotype was seen repeatedly, ten times or more. V gene TRBV7-2 combines with J gene TRBJ2-1; TRBD1 might be the D (5 bases). CDR1 is SGHTA, CDR2 FQGNSA, per germline. CDR3 length equals 15 residues. Trimming stripped 5 bases from V and 9 bases from J, with 20 bases between. DNA of the CDR3: TGTGCCAGCAGCCCCCTAAAACAGGCATCTGTTGAGCAGTTCTTC. Translation: CASSPLKQASVEQFF.

This clonotype was observed many times. This sequence joins TRBV6-1 and TRBJ2-7, with TRBD1 matching 8 bases. CDR1 MNHNS and CDR2 SASEGT come from the germline V gene. The CDR3 length is 13 residues. Losses at the gene ends were 8 bases for V and 3 bases for J; bases not matched to a gene: 6. The chain's CDR3 is CASGGQGLYEQYF. CDR3 in DNA: TGTGCCAGCGGCGGACAGGGTCTCTACGAGCAGTACTTC.

This clonotype was seen many times. The rearrangement uses TRBV7-2 and TRBJ1-3, with D hard to call. The germline gives CDR1 SGHTA, CDR2 FQGNSA. The V gene lost 1 base and the J gene lost 0 bases, with 7 bases spanning the gap. The CDR3 spans 15 residues. The CDR3 DNA reads TGTGCCAGCAGCTTAGTGTCCCTCTCTGGAAACACCATATATTTT. Translation: CASSLVSLSGNTIYF.

A few counts support this clonotype. V and J are TRBV6-5 and TRBJ1-6; TRBD1 aligns across 7 bases. V shed 0 bases and J 0 bases; nucleotides not matched to a gene: 8. The CDR3 has 19 residues. The germline CDR1 and CDR2 sequences are MNHEY and SVGAGI. The CDR3 DNA reads TGTGCCAGCAGTTACTCGAGGGGGCAGGGGAGCTCCTATAATTCACCCCTCCACTTT. Encoded protein: CASSYSRGQGSSYNSPLHF.

This clonotype was seen ten or more times. This chain connects TRBV28 to TRBJ1-2; D is uncertain. The germline gives CDR1 MDHEN, CDR2 SYDVKM. V shed 6 bases and J shed 4 bases, with 12 bases lying between them. The length of the CDR3 is 13 residues. This CDR3 reads CASRNPGGYGYTF. The CDR3 region has the DNA TGTGCCAGCAGAAACCCGGGAGGCTATGGCTACACCTTC.

The table lists this clonotype with many counts. This chain links TRBV20-1 with TRBJ2-1; the D gene is possibly TRBD2 (6 bases). The CDR3 contains 12 residues. CDR1 and CDR2 (germline): DFQATT, SNEGSKA (reference sequence). V dropped 5 bases and J dropped 6 bases, with 11 bases sitting between them. The CDR3 nucleotides read TGCAGTGCTCCTGGGGGGTCCAATGAGCAGTTCTTC. This encodes CSAPGGSNEQFF.

This clonotype was found many times. This chain joins TRBV7-6 and TRBJ2-7; D call uncertain. The CDR3 is 13 amino acids. V shed 0 bases and J shed 4 bases, with 7 bases lying between them. Per germline, CDR1 SGHVS and CDR2 FNYEAQ. The CDR3 is CASSLARYYEQYF. CDR3 DNA sequence: TGTGCCAGCAGCTTAGCCCGGTATTACGAGCAGTACTTC. The full variable domain, its missing parts supplied by reference TRBV7-6 and TRBJ2-7, is GAGVSQSPRYKVTKRGQDVALRCDPISGHVSLYWYRQALGQGPEFLTYFNYEAQQDKSGLPNDRFSAERPEGSISTLTIQRTEQRDSAMYRCASSLARYYEQYFGPGTRLTVT.

The sample holds many counts of this clonotype. The J gene is TRBJ1-1, the V gene TRBV7-2, with TRBD1 as a possible D gene (6 bases). The CDR3 is made up of 14 amino acids. V was cut by 5 bases and J by 0 bases, with 10 bases left in between. CDR1 and CDR2 (germline): SGHTA, FQGNSA. CDR3: CASSPGHMNTEAFF. The CDR3 region has the DNA TGTGCCAGCAGCCCGGGACACATGAACACTGAAGCTTTCTTT. The full variable domain, in which reference TRBV7-2 and TRBJ1-1 provide the parts outside the CDR3, is GAGVSQSPSNKVTEKGKDVELRCDPISGHTALYWYRQSLGQGLEFLIYFQGNSAPDKSGLPSDRFSAERTGGSVSTLTIQRTQQEDSAVYLCASSPGHMNTEAFFGQGTRLTVV.

The genes are TRBV12-3 or TRBV12-4 and TRBJ2-3, with TRBD2 matching over 9 bases. The CDR3 consists of 16 residues. Losses at the gene ends were 0 bases for V and 10 bases for J; bases not matched to a gene: 11. CDR3 protein: CASSLAVLAGEGSQYF. CDR3 bases: TGTGCCAGCAGTTTAGCGGTACTAGCGGGTGAGGGTTCGCAGTATTTT.

A few counts support this clonotype. The chain employs TRBV4-1 and TRBJ2-2, with a tentative D call TRBD2 (6 bases). Germline V CDR1 and CDR2: MGHRA, YSYEKL. The CDR3 has 15 amino acids. Trimming stripped 3 bases from V and 3 bases from J, with 11 bases between. CDR3 sequence reads: CASSHGGDYTGELFF. The CDR3, as DNA: TGCGCCAGCAGCCATGGCGGGGACTACACCGGGGAGCTGTTTTTT.

The chain couples TRBV20-1 to TRBJ2-6; D might be TRBD1 (5 bases). Trimming took off 1 base at V and 0 bases at J, with 7 bases between the two ends. Germline CDR1 DFQATT, CDR2 SNEGSKA (reference sequence). The CDR3 is 15 residues long. This CDR3 is CSARVGDSGANVLTF. The CDR3 DNA follows: TGCAGTGCTAGAGTAGGGGACTCTGGGGCCAACGTCCTGACTTTC.

The rearrangement uses TRBV14 and TRBJ2-7; TRBD2 aligns across 11 bases. The CDR3 has 20 amino acids. J lost 1 base, V lost 0 bases, and 14 bases had no gene match. Germline CDR1 reads SGHDN; CDR2 reads FVKESK. CDR3 residues: CASSQDRQGRTSGLSYEQYF. The CDR3 nucleotides read TGTGCCAGCAGCCAAGATCGGCAGGGGAGGACTAGCGGGCTATCCTACGAGCAGTACTTC.

This chain connects TRBV27 to TRBJ2-7; 13 bases are shared with TRBD2. Trimming at V came to 5 bases and at J to 5 bases, leaving 3 bases not matched to a gene. This CDR3 has 14 amino acids. Germline-derived CDR1 and CDR2 are MNHEY and SMNVEV (reference sequence). This CDR3 is CASSRTSGRHEQYF. CDR3 coding DNA: TGTGCCAGCAGTAGGACTAGCGGGAGACACGAGCAGTACTTC.

This clonotype was observed many times. This CDR3 is CASSPYLLADTQYF. CDR3 in DNA: TGTGCCAGCAGTCCTTACCTCCTGGCAGATACGCAGTATTTT. The chain employs TRBV7-2 and TRBJ2-3; D call uncertain. CDR1 and CDR2 from the germline V gene are SGHTA and FQGNSA. V lost 6 bases and J 4 bases, leaving 14 bases between the germline ends. The CDR3 has 14 amino acids.

This sequence joins TRBV3-1 and TRBJ1-6; weak D call: TRBD1 (5 bases). The V gene's germline CDR1 is LGHDT and CDR2 YNNKEL (reference sequence). The CDR3 covers 19 residues. The V and J ends lost 3 bases and 0 bases respectively, with 18 bases between them. In nucleotides, the CDR3 is TGTGCCAGCAGCCATTTCCGGGACTCCTCGAGCTCCTATAATTCACCCCTCCACTTT. This codes for CASSHFRDSSSSYNSPLHF.

The chain is built from TRBV19 and TRBJ2-1; D not certain. The CDR3 runs 13 residues. Germline lookup yields CDR1 LNHDA and CDR2 SQIVND (reference sequence). V was shortened by 4 bases and J by 6 bases, with 10 bases between the two germline ends. The CDR3 region is CASSSLLANEQFF. Written as DNA, the CDR3 is TGTGCCAGTAGTAGTTTGTTAGCCAATGAGCAGTTCTTC.